The present TCR beta chain was sequenced within a study of control samples from healthy donors and cancer patients. The data were produced by immunoSEQ multiplex PCR, yet TCRdb's version contains in-frame clones alone and is incomplete. The table shows about 230,000 clones, with roughly 80% occurring only once. This TCR came from a woman between 55 and 75 years old with lung cancer. Sequenced input: PBMCs.

The DNA of the CDR3 is TGTGCCAGCAGCTTGGACAGGGGAACTAATGAAAAACTGTTTTTT. It codes for CASSLDRGTNEKLFF. The chain couples TRBV5-4 to TRBJ1-4; 7 nucleotides line up with TRBD1. Germline V lookup: CDR1 SGHNT, CDR2 YYREEE (reference sequence). The CDR3 is made up of 15 amino acids. Trimming at V came to 0 bases and at J to 1 base, leaving 0 bases not matched to a gene.